This T cell receptor beta chain was recovered during a study of human thymus T cells. Between the trimmed V and J ends, which lost 4 bases and 3 bases, there was a span of 18 bases. The V gene's germline CDR1 is MNHNS and CDR2 SASEGT. The CDR3 covers 16 residues. During surgery, about 0.45-1 mL peripheral blood was drawn from four of eight donors. Genomic DNA was extracted from every available blood leukocyte. The assay was immunoSEQ multiplex PCR, and TCRdb's table has in-frame clones only and misses some. The sample consists of some 46,000 clones, 85% to 95% of them appearing once. Sequences were obtained from blood. The clonotype comes from a boy in the first two years of life with a congenital heart defect but otherwise immunologically healthy. The chain combines TRBV6-1 with TRBJ2-5; tentative D call: TRBD1 (5 bases). The CDR3 here is CASSVRGWGQKETQYF. CDR3 bases: TGTGCCAGCAGTGTAAGGGGATGGGGTCAAAAAGAGACCCAGTACTTC.